A selection of T cell receptor beta chains follows, all from one sample in a study of T cells after yellow fever vaccination. Each CDR3 protein is one row after TCRdb ran MiXCR on the 5' RACE reads. The table records approximately 300,000 distinct CDR3 sequences, around 10% of them present only once. Sequenced material: CD4+ T cells sorted from PBMCs, taken 45 days after the yellow fever booster vaccination. These receptor sequences come from a man younger than 35 who received the YFV17D yellow fever vaccine. Each CDR3 is given with its conserved first and last residue. D genes are given only for firm matches. The size of a clone is reported for some rows only, either as once, few or many, or as a class for expanded clones.

D | J | size | V | CDR3 | DNA
NA | TRBJ1-6 | many | TRBV3-1 | CASSPGPNSPLHF | TGTGCCAGCAGCCCCGGTCCCAATTCACCCCTCCACTTT
NA | TRBJ2-4 | NA | TRBV27 | CASSLRDTSDIQYF | TGTGCCAGCAGTCTCCGGGACACTTCGGACATTCAGTACTTC
NA | TRBJ2-3 | NA | TRBV19 | CASSKVPGITDTQYF | TGTGCCAGTAGTAAGGTTCCGGGTATAACAGATACGCAGTATTTT
NA | TRBJ1-5 | few | TRBV7-8 | CASSYLDDQPQHF | TGTGCCAGCAGCTACCTGGACGATCAGCCCCAGCATTTT
TRBD1 | TRBJ2-7 | few | TRBV20-1 | CSAGTYRGLYEQYF | TGCAGTGCTGGCACCTACAGGGGGCTGTACGAGCAGTACTTC
TRBD2 | TRBJ2-1 | NA | TRBV27 | CASRGLDLGDNEQFF | TGTGCCAGCAGGGGACTAGATCTAGGTGACAATGAGCAGTTCTTC
TRBD2 | TRBJ2-5 | few | TRBV27 | CASSSTRGGAEETQYF | TGTGCCAGCAGTTCCACTCGCGGGGGGGCCGAGGAGACCCAGTACTTC
TRBD1 | TRBJ1-2 | few | TRBV25-1 | CASSRTGVYGYTF | TGTGCCAGCAGTCGGACAGGTGTCTATGGCTACACCTTC
NA | TRBJ2-3 | NA | TRBV10-1 | CASSESFTDTQYF | TGCGCCAGCAGTGAGTCTTTCACAGATACGCAGTATTTT
NA | TRBJ2-7 | few | TRBV18 | CASSQGTGLGEQYF | TGTGCCAGCTCACAGGGGACGGGATTGGGCGAGCAGTACTTC